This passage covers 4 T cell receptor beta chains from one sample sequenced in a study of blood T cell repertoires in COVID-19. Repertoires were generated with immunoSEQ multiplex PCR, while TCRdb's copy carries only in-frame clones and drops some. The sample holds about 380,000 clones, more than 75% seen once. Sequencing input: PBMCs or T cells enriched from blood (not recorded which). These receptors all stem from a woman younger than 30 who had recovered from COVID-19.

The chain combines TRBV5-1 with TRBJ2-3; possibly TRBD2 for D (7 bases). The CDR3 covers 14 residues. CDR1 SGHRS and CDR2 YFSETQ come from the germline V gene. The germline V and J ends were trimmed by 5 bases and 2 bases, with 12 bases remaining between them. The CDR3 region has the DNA TGCGCCAGCAGGGGGGGGCTAAACACAGATACGCAGTATTTT. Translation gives CASRGGLNTDTQYF.

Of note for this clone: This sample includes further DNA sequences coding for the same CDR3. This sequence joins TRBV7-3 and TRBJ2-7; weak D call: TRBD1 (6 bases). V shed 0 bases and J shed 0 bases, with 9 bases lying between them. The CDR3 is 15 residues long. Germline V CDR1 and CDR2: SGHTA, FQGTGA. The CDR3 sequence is CASSLTGGSSYEQYF. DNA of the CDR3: TGTGCCAGCAGCTTAACAGGGGGTTCCTCCTACGAGCAGTACTTC.

In DNA, the CDR3 is TGCGCCAGCAGCCAAGAAGATGACAGGGAATACAATGAGCAGTTCTTC. Translated: CASSQEDDREYNEQFF. The chain uses TRBV4-3 and TRBJ2-1, with TRBD1 matching over 7 bases. After removal of 0 bases from V and 4 bases from J, the junction contained 6 bases not matched to a gene. The CDR3 consists of 16 residues. Germline V lookup: CDR1 LGHNA, CDR2 YSLEER.

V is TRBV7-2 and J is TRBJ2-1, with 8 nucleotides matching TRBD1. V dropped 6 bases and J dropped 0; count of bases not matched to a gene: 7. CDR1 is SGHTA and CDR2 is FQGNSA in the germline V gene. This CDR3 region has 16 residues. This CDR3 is CASRPGTGSSYNEQFF. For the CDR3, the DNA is TGTGCCAGCAGGCCCGGGACAGGAAGCTCCTACAATGAGCAGTTCTTC.